These 14 T cell receptor beta chains came from one sample sequenced in a study of control samples from healthy donors and cancer patients (dated by TCRdb to 2018 to 2021). Library generation was performed with the immunoSEQ multiplex PCR assay. TCRdb's version of the immuneACCESS table is confined to in-frame rearrangements and falls short of the full clone set. An unresolved V gene accounts for under half of the shortfall where checked; the remainder is of unknown origin. The sample table shows tens of thousands of clones, and approximately 90% are seen once. The ten largest clones add up to about 15% of the sample. The specimen was blood. These receptors came from a woman in her 70s in good health.

This chain joins TRBV6-2 or TRBV6-3 and TRBJ2-7; no firm D call. The CDR3 runs to 13 residues. Trimming removed 7 bases from V and 1 base from J, with 11 bases in between. The germline CDR1 and CDR2 sequences are MNHEY and SVGEGT. The CDR3 spells CASIPGQSYEQYF. The CDR3 DNA is TGTGCCAGCATCCCTGGGCAGTCCTACGAGCAGTACTTC.

J is TRBJ1-1 and V is TRBV6-2 or TRBV6-3, with D possibly matching TRBD1 (5 bases). Germline V gene sequence: CDR1 MNHEY, CDR2 SVGEGT. V lost 2 bases and J 4 bases, leaving 32 bases between the germline ends. The CDR3 has 21 amino acids. The CDR3 sequence is CASSYGPFRVAKRGRGTEAFF. The CDR3 region has the DNA TGTGCCAGCAGTTACGGGCCCTTCAGGGTCGCAAAACGGGGACGAGGCACTGAAGCTTTCTTT.

The J gene is TRBJ2-7, the V gene TRBV7-6, with D unresolved. CDR3 length: 15 amino acids. Germline V gives CDR1 SGHVS, CDR2 FNYEAQ. Trimming took off 2 bases at V and 4 bases at J, with 15 bases between the two ends. The CDR3 DNA sequence: TGTGCCAGCAGCTTATTGGGTTGGGGTTCTTACGAGCAGTACTTC. Translated: CASSLLGWGSYEQYF.

The chain is built from TRBV6-1 and TRBJ1-2; D is ambiguous. Trimming cost V 3 bases and J 0 bases, with 8 bases left between them. This CDR3 is built from 14 residues. CDR1 is MNHNS and CDR2 is SASEGT in the germline V gene. The CDR3 protein is CASSEGGANYGYTF. The CDR3 DNA is TGTGCCAGCAGTGAGGGCGGAGCTAACTATGGCTACACCTTC.

The chain couples TRBV7-9 to TRBJ1-6, with 7 bases aligning to TRBD1. This CDR3 is built from 15 residues. The V segment lost 4 bases and the J segment 7 bases; nucleotides outside the gene matches: 7. Germline CDR1 SEHNR, CDR2 FQNEAQ (reference sequence). CDR3 coding DNA: TGTGCCAGCAGCTACGAGGGGGCAAGGAATTCACCCCTCCACTTT. Translated: CASSYEGARNSPLHF.

The genes are TRBV27 and TRBJ2-6; TRBD1 or TRBD2 may be the D gene (6 bases each). Germline CDR1 and CDR2: MNHEY and SMNVEV (reference sequence). V shed 6 bases and J shed 4 bases, with 13 bases lying between them. This CDR3 has 15 residues. CDR3 coding DNA: TGTGCCAGCAGCTCTTGGGGGGCCGGGGCCAACGTCCTGACTTTC. Encoded protein: CASSSWGAGANVLTF.

The chain couples TRBV5-1 to TRBJ2-7; the match to TRBD1 covers 9 bases. The CDR3 is made up of 15 amino acids. Germline trimming cut 4 bases from V and 0 bases from J; bases unmatched to any gene: 5. From germline, CDR1 is SGHRS and CDR2 YFSETQ. CDR3 region: CASSRWTGDSYEQYF. Here the CDR3 DNA reads TGCGCCAGCAGCCGATGGACAGGGGACTCCTACGAGCAGTACTTC. The variable domain in full, completed from reference TRBV5-1 and TRBJ2-7, reads KAGVTQTPRYLIKTRGQQVTLSCSPISGHRSVSWYQQTPGQGLQFLFEYFSETQRNKGNFPGRFSGRQFSNSRSEMNVSTLELGDSALYLCASSRWTGDSYEQYFGPGTRLTVT.

V gene TRBV2 combines with J gene TRBJ1-6; 12 bases align to TRBD1. Trimming at V came to 8 bases and at J to 10 bases, leaving 3 bases not matched to a gene. Germline CDR1 reads SNHLY; CDR2 reads FYNNEI. This CDR3 is 13 amino acids long. In DNA, the CDR3 is TGTGCCAGCCGAGGGACAGGGGGCTCACCCCTCCACTTT. Amino acids: CASRGTGGSPLHF.

The chain has TRBV28 and TRBJ2-7, with 8 bases aligning to TRBD2. This CDR3 comprises 14 residues. Germline CDR1 and CDR2: MDHEN and SYDVKM. V lost 6 bases to trimming and J lost 0 bases; unmatched junction nucleotides: 4. CDR3 in DNA: TGTGCCAGCAGCGAGCGGGGGCCCTCCTACGAGCAGTACTTC. It yields the protein CASSERGPSYEQYF.

CDR3 sequence: CSVSRVTAGYGYTF. The CDR3 DNA sequence: TGCAGCGTATCAAGGGTGACTGCGGGGTATGGCTACACCTTC. The rearrangement links TRBV29-1 to TRBJ1-2; no reliable D call. Germline CDR1 reads SQVTM; CDR2 reads ANQGSEA. This CDR3 spans 14 amino acids. Trimming shortened V by 6 bases and J by 5 bases, and 19 bases separated the two germline ends.

The V call is TRBV3-1 (or the pseudogene TRBV3-2), the J call TRBJ2-7; D may match TRBD1 or TRBD2 (5 bases each). The germline gives CDR1 LGHDT, CDR2 YNNKEL (reference sequence). Trimming removed 0 bases at V and 4 bases at J, with 22 bases between. This CDR3 spans 18 amino acids. CDR3 in DNA: TGTGCCAGCAGCCAAGAAAGGGGATGGGGACCCCAAAGTTACGAGCAGTACTTC. It specifies CASSQERGWGPQSYEQYF.

The V and J genes are TRBV7-9 and TRBJ2-2; D may be TRBD1 (5 bases). With 1 base removed from V and 3 bases from J, the gap between germline ends came to 6 bases. The CDR3 totals 14 residues. CDR1 is SEHNR and CDR2 is FQNEAQ in the germline V gene (reference sequence). CDR3 in amino acids: CASSLEGYTGELFF. The CDR3 bases are TGTGCCAGCAGCTTAGAGGGGTACACCGGGGAGCTGTTTTTT.

This sequence joins TRBV5-1 and TRBJ1-2, with 7 bases aligning to TRBD1. This CDR3 region has 13 residues. The trim removed 5 bases at V and 3 bases at J, leaving 4 bases unmatched. Germline V gives CDR1 SGHRS, CDR2 YFSETQ. The CDR3 DNA sequence: TGCGCCAGCAGTCCTCAGGGGGACTATGGCTACACCTTC. This codes for CASSPQGDYGYTF. Supplemented by reference TRBV5-1 and TRBJ1-2, the full variable domain reads KAGVTQTPRYLIKTRGQQVTLSCSPISGHRSVSWYQQTPGQGLQFLFEYFSETQRNKGNFPGRFSGRQFSNSRSEMNVSTLELGDSALYLCASSPQGDYGYTFGSGTRLTVV.

CDR3 DNA sequence: TGCGCCAGCAGCTCCCGACAGGGCCTCTCTGGAAACACCATATATTTT. Translated: CASSSRQGLSGNTIYF. The V gene is TRBV5-1, the J gene TRBJ1-3; TRBD1 agrees at 7 bases. Germline-derived CDR1 and CDR2 are SGHRS and YFSETQ. V lost 3 bases, J lost 0 bases, and 6 bases stayed unmatched. This CDR3 is built from 16 residues.